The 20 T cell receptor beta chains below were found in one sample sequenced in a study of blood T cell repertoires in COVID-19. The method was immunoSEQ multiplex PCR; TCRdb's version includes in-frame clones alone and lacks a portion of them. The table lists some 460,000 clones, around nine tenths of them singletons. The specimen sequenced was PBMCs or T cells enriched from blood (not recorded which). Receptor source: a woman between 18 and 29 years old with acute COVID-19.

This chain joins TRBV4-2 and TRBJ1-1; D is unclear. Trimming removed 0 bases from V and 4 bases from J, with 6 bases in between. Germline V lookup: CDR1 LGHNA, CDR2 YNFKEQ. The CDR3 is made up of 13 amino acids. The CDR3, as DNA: TGTGCCAGCAGCCAAGATTCTTTCACTGAAGCTTTCTTT. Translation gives CASSQDSFTEAFF.

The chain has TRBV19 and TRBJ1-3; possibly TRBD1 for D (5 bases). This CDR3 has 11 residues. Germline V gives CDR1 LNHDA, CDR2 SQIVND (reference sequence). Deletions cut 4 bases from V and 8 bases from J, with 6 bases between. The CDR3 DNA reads TGTGCCAGTAGTAAAGGGGACACCATATATTTT. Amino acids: CASSKGDTIYF. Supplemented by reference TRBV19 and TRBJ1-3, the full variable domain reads DGGITQSPKYLFRKEGQNVTLSCEQNLNHDAMYWYRQDPGQGLRLIYYSQIVNDFQKGDIAEGYSVSREKKESFPLTVTSAQKNPTAFYLCASSKGDTIYFGEGSWLTVV.

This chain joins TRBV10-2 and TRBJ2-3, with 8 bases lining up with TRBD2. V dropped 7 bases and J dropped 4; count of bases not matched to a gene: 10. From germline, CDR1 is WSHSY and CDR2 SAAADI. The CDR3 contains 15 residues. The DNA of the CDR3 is TGCGCCAGCACATGGCCTAGCGGGTATTCAGATACGCAGTATTTT. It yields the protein CASTWPSGYSDTQYF.

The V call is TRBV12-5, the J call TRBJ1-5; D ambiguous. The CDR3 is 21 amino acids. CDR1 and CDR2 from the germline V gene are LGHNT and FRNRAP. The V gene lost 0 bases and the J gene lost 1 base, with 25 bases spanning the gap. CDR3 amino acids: CASGLVFWAGSVFASNQPQHF. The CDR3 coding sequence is TGTGCTAGTGGTTTGGTATTTTGGGCAGGATCGGTTTTTGCGAGCAATCAGCCCCAGCATTTT.

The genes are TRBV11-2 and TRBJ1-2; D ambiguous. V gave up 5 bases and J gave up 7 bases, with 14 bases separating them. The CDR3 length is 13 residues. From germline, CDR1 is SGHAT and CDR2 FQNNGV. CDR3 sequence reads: CASSPPSAGGYTF. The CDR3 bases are TGTGCCAGCAGCCCCCCCTCTGCGGGTGGCTACACCTTC.

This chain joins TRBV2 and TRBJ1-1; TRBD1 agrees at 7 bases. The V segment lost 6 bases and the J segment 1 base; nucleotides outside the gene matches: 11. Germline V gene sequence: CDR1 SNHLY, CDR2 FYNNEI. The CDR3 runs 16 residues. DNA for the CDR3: TGTGCCAGCAGGACCCGGGCGACAGGGTCGAACACTGAAGCTTTCTTT. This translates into CASRTRATGSNTEAFF.

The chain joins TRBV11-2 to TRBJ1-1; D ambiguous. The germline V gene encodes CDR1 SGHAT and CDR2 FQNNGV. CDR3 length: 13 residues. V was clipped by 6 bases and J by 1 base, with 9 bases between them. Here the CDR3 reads CASRSSGNTEAFF. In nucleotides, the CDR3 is TGTGCCAGCAGGTCGAGTGGGAACACTGAAGCTTTCTTT.

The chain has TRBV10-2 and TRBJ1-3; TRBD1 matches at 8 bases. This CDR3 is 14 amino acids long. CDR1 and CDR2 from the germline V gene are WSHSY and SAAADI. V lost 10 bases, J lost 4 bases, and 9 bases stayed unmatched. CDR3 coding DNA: TGCGCCACCACACAGGGGGTAGCCGGAAACACCATATATTTT. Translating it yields CATTQGVAGNTIYF.

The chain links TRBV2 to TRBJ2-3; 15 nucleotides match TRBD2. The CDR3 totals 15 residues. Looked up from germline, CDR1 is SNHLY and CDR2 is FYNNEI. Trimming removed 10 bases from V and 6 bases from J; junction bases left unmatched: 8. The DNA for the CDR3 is TGTGCCACTCACGGACTAGCGGGGGGGATGGATACGCAGTATTTT. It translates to CATHGLAGGMDTQYF.

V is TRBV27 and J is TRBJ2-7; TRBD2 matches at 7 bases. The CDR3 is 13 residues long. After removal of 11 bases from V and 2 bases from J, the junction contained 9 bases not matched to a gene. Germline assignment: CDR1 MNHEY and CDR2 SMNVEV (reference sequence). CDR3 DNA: TGTGCCGTTCTTTTCGGGGGGACCTACGAGCAGTACTTC. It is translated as CAVLFGGTYEQYF.

CDR3 region: CASSLVRVSNYGYTF. DNA for the CDR3: TGTGCCAGCAGCTTAGTCAGGGTTTCCAACTATGGCTACACCTTC. The chain joins TRBV7-2 to TRBJ1-2; possibly TRBD1 for D (5 bases). Germline loops: CDR1 SGHTA, CDR2 FQGNSA. Between the trimmed V and J ends, which lost 1 base and 2 bases, there was a span of 11 bases. The CDR3 sequence is 15 residues long.

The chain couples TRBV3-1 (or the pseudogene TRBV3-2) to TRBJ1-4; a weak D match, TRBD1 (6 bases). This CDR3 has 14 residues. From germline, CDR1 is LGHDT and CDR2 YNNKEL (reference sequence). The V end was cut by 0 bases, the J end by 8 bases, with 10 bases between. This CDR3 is CASSQDPGDEKLFF. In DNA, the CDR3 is TGTGCCAGCAGCCAAGATCCAGGGGACGAAAAACTGTTTTTT.

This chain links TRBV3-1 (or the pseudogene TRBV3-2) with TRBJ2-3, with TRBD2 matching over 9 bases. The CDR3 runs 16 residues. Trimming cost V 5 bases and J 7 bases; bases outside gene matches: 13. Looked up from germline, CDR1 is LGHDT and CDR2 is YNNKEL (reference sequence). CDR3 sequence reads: CASSDCQAGGPNTQYF. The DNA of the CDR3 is TGTGCCAGCAGCGATTGCCAGGCGGGAGGGCCGAATACGCAGTATTTT.

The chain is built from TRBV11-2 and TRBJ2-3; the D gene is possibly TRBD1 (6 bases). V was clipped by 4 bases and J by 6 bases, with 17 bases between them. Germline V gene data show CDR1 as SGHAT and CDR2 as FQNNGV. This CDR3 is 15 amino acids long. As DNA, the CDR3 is TGTGCCAGCAGCTGGGGGCAGGGGATGACGGATACGCAGTATTTT. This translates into CASSWGQGMTDTQYF.

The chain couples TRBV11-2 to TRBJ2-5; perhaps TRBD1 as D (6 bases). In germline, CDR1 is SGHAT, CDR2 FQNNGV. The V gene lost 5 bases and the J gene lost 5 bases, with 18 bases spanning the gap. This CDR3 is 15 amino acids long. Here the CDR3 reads CASSVGQYQVETQYF. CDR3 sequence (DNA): TGTGCCAGCAGCGTGGGACAATACCAAGTGGAGACCCAGTACTTC.

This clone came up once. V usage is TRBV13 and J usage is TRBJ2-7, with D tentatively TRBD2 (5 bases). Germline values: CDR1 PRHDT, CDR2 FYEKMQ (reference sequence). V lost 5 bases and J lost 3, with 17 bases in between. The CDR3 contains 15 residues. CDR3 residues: CASSPIGLLHYEQYF. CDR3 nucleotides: TGTGCCAGCAGCCCGATTGGACTCCTACACTACGAGCAGTACTTC. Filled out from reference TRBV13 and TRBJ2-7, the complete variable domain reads AAGVIQSPRHLIKEKRETATLKCYPIPRHDTVYWYQQGPGQDPQFLISFYEKMQSDKGSIPDRFSAQQFSDYHSELNMSSLELGDSALYFCASSPIGLLHYEQYFGPGTRLTVT.

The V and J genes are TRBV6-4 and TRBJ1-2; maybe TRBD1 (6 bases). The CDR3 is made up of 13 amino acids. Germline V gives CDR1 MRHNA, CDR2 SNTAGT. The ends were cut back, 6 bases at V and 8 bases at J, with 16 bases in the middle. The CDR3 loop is CASRDTGTGGYTF. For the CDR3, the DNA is TGTGCCAGCAGGGATACAGGGACGGGAGGCTACACCTTC.

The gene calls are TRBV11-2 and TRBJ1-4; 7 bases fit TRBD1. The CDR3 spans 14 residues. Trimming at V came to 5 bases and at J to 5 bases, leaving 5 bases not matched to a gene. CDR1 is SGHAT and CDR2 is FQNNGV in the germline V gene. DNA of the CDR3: TGTGCCAGCAGCATCCAGACAGGGAATGAAAAACTGTTTTTT. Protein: CASSIQTGNEKLFF.

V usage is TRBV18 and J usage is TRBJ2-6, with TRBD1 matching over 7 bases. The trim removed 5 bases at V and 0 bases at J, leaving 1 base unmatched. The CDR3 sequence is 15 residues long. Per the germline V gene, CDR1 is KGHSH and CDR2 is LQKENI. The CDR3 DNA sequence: TGTGCCAGCTCAGACAGGGACTCTGGGGCCAACGTCCTGACTTTC. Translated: CASSDRDSGANVLTF.

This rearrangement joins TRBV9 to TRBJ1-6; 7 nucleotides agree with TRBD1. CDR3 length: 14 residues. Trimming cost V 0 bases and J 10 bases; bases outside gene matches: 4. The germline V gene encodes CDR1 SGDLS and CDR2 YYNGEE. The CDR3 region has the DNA TGTGCCAGCAGCGTAGTAGGGGGCGGGTCACCCCTCCACTTT. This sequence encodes CASSVVGGGSPLHF.